These 22 T cell receptor beta chains originate from one sample sequenced in a study of CD8+CD57+ T cells in acquired aplastic anemia. Genomic DNA, the template, was used for profiling of the TCR beta VDJ and CDR3. TCRdb redid the calling of the reads with MiXCR, one entry per CDR3 protein. The sample consists of 400,000 to 500,000 distinct CDR3 sequences, about 70% of them appearing once. The sequencing input was sorted CD4+, CD8+, or CD8+CD57+ T cells (not recorded which) from PBMCs. Receptor source: a human donor in good health, serving as a control.

The CDR3 is CASRKDYEAYEQYYF. For the CDR3, the DNA is TGTGCCAGCAGAAAAGACTACGAAGCCTACGAGCAGTACTACTTC. The gene calls are TRBV7-6 and TRBJ2-7; perhaps TRBD2 as D (5 bases). The CDR3 has 15 amino acids. Germline CDR1 reads SGHVS; CDR2 reads FNYEAQ. The ends were cut back, 6 bases at V and 13 bases at J, with 28 bases in the middle. The full variable domain, its missing parts supplied by reference TRBV7-6 and TRBJ2-7, is GAGVSQSPRYKVTKRGQDVALRCDPISGHVSLYWYRQALGQGPEFLTYFNYEAQQDKSGLPNDRFSAERPEGSISTLTIQRTEQRDSAMYRCASRKDYEAYEQYYFGPGTRLTVT.

The rearrangement joins TRBV19 to TRBJ1-2, with D perhaps TRBD1 (5 bases). With 4 bases removed from V and 0 bases from J, the gap between germline ends came to 9 bases. Per germline, CDR1 LNHDA and CDR2 SQIVND (reference sequence). The CDR3 runs to 14 residues. In DNA form, the CDR3 reads TGTGCCAGTAGTAACTCACAGGCTAACTATGGCTACACCTTC. Its translation is CASSNSQANYGYTF. Full variable domain (remainder filled in from reference TRBV19 and TRBJ1-2): DGGITQSPKYLFRKEGQNVTLSCEQNLNHDAMYWYRQDPGQGLRLIYYSQIVNDFQKGDIAEGYSVSREKKESFPLTVTSAQKNPTAFYLCASSNSQANYGYTFGSGTRLTVV.

This clonotype was detected ten times or more. At one end the junction does not follow the germline gene, possibly because of a read error. This chain uses TRBV7-7 with TRBJ2-5, with D uncertain. CDR1 and CDR2 (germline): SSHAT, FNYEAQ (reference sequence). The CDR3 is 15 residues long. The CDR3 is CASSLGSVSGETQYF. CDR3 bases: TGTGCTAGCAGCTTAGGGTCCGTTTCCGGGGAGACCCAGTACTTC.

On this clonotype itself: No conserved phenylalanine or tryptophan ends this CDR3, so it is likely a read error. The chain is built from TRBV2 and TRBJ1-6; D is perhaps TRBD1 (5 bases). Trimming took off 6 bases at V and 15 bases at J, with 21 bases between the two ends. The CDR3 runs to 14 residues. The germline V gene encodes CDR1 SNHLY and CDR2 FYNNEI. The chain's CDR3 is CASSLERVGGGLHY. For the CDR3, the DNA is TGTGCCAGCAGCTTGGAGAGGGTGGGGGGGGGCCTCCACTAC.

This clonotype was detected many times. The chain combines TRBV27 with TRBJ2-7; 10 bases fit TRBD1. The V segment lost 3 bases and the J segment 5 bases; nucleotides outside the gene matches: 7. Germline lookup yields CDR1 MNHEY and CDR2 SMNVEV (reference sequence). The CDR3 contains 15 residues. The DNA of the CDR3 is TGTGCCAGCAGTTTTTACCGGGACAGGGGAAACGAGCAGTACTTC. Its protein is CASSFYRDRGNEQYF.

V gene TRBV2 combines with J gene TRBJ1-1; D possibly corresponds to TRBD1 (6 bases). CDR1 and CDR2 (germline): SNHLY, FYNNEI. The CDR3 runs 13 residues. Trimming pared 3 bases from V and 14 bases from J, leaving 19 bases between. The DNA of the CDR3 is TGTGCCAGCAGTGACACAGGGAACAATGAGCCGTTCTTT. It encodes CASSDTGNNEPFF.

This clonotype was recorded many times. This chain joins TRBV5-1 and TRBJ2-3; D might be TRBD2 (6 bases). This CDR3 contains 16 residues. Trimming removed 4 bases from V and 6 bases from J, with 21 bases in between. Per the germline V gene, CDR1 is SGHRS and CDR2 is YFSETQ. CDR3 protein: CASSPGPRDSRDTQYF. Here the CDR3 DNA reads TGCGCCAGCAGCCCGGGTCCCCGGGACTCAAGGGATACGCAGTATTTT.

Comments on this clonotype: Since no conserved phenylalanine or tryptophan closes the CDR3, a read error is the likely cause. It is unclear where the CDR3 begins or ends on the DNA, so no DNA is shown, and the CDR3 is as TCRdb lists it. The chain uses TRBV15 and TRBJ1-6. Germline CDR1 LNHNV, CDR2 YYDKDF (reference sequence). The CDR3 comprises 16 residues, both ends counted. CDR3: CASSSDGSSYNSHLGS.

The V and J genes are TRBV5-8 and TRBJ1-5; D unclear. CDR3 length: 15 residues. V lost 4 bases, J lost 0 bases, and 11 bases lay in between. Germline V CDR1 and CDR2: SGHTS, YDEGEE. CDR3: CASSVPGYSNQPQHF. The CDR3 nucleotides read TGTGCCAGCAGCGTCCCGGGGTATAGCAATCAGCCCCAGCATTTT. The whole variable domain, filled in from reference TRBV5-8 and TRBJ1-5, reads EAGVTQSPTHLIKTRGQQATLRCSPISGHTSVYWYQQALGLGLQFLLWYDEGEERNRGNFPPRFSGRQFPNYSSELNVNALELEDSALYLCASSVPGYSNQPQHFGDGTRLSIL.

The chain carries TRBV29-1 and TRBJ2-1; 7 positions agree with TRBD1. Germline V gene data show CDR1 as SQVTM and CDR2 as ANQGSEA. The length of the CDR3 is 17 residues. V lost 3 bases and J lost 5; bases outside the gene matches: 16. The CDR3 coding sequence is TGCAGCGTTGAGTTCGGGCAGGGGACAGAGCGTAACAATGAGCAGTTCTTC. Protein sequence: CSVEFGQGTERNNEQFF.

As regards this clonotype: A read error may account for a junction end that differs from germline. J is TRBJ2-1 and V is TRBV6-4, with a possible D match to TRBD2 (6 bases). CDR1 is MRHNA, CDR2 SNTAGT, per germline. This CDR3 spans 15 amino acids. This CDR3 reads CASSYSGDHYNEQFF. DNA of the CDR3: TGTGCCAGCAGTTACTCGGGGGATCACTACAATGAGCAGTTCTTC.

CDR3 DNA sequence: TGCGCCAGCAGTACCGGGACAGGGGGCGAGCAGTACTTC. This codes for CASSTGTGGEQYF. The chain recombines TRBV10-2 with TRBJ2-7; 11 nucleotides agree with TRBD1. Trimming took 5 bases from V and 6 from J; bases not matched to a gene: 3. The V gene's germline CDR1 is WSHSY and CDR2 SAAADI. CDR3 size: 13 residues.

V and J are TRBV7-8 and TRBJ2-2; D unresolved. The V end was cut by 5 bases, the J end by 6 bases, with 16 bases between. CDR3 size: 15 residues. CDR1 is SGHVS, CDR2 FQNEAQ, per germline. Here the CDR3 reads CASSAIPAKAGELFF. The CDR3 DNA reads as TGTGCCAGCAGCGCCATCCCCGCGAAGGCCGGGGAGCTGTTTTTT.

This clonotype turned up a few times. The V call is TRBV7-9, the J call TRBJ1-4; tentatively, D is TRBD1 (5 bases). Trimming shortened V by 6 bases and J by 7 bases, and 9 bases separated the two germline ends. Germline V gene lookup returns CDR1 SEHNR and CDR2 FQNEAQ (reference sequence). CDR3 size: 12 residues. CDR3 amino acids: CASSLQGEKLFF. CDR3 sequence (DNA): TGTGCCAGCAGTTTGCAGGGTGAAAAACTGTTTTTT.

The V call is TRBV2, the J call TRBJ1-6, with D uncertain. This CDR3 has 13 residues. CDR1 is SNHLY and CDR2 is FYNNEI in the germline V gene. The V end was cut by 6 bases, the J end by 19 bases, with 22 bases between. The CDR3 region has the DNA TGTGCCAGCAGCCGGCGGGGTGATTCACCCCGGCACTTT. Translated: CASSRRGDSPRHF.

This clonotype was recorded many times. This sequence joins TRBV20-1 and TRBJ1-2; D not certain. This CDR3 is 13 amino acids long. CDR1 and CDR2 (germline): DFQATT, SNEGSKA (reference sequence). CDR3 residues: CSPLFISGYGYTF. CDR3 coding DNA: TGCAGCCCCCTTTTTATATCGGGCTATGGCTACACCTTC.

CDR3 amino acids: CSARGDILNEQYF. The CDR3 DNA sequence: TGCAGTGCTAGGGGGGACATCCTCAACGAGCAGTACTTC. The chain joins TRBV20-1 to TRBJ2-7, with a possible D match to TRBD1 (6 bases). Germline CDR1 reads DFQATT; CDR2 reads SNEGSKA (reference sequence). The CDR3 loop spans 13 amino acids. V lost 3 bases, J lost 5 bases, and 14 bases lay in between.

To note about this clonotype: One end of the junction varies from germline; a read error may be responsible. The V and J genes are TRBV2 and TRBJ2-7; tentatively, D is TRBD1 (6 bases). The length of the CDR3 is 17 residues. The germline CDR1 and CDR2 sequences are SNHLY and FYNNEI. DNA of the CDR3: TGTGCCAGCAGTGCCCCCGGGACACCCAACGCCCCTCGGCAGTGGAACTTC. It yields the protein CASSAPGTPNAPRQWNF.

The CDR3 sequence is CASSLTPHGNGYTF. The CDR3 DNA is TGCGCCAGCAGCTTGACTCCCCACGGGAATGGCTACACCTTC. This rearrangement joins TRBV5-1 to TRBJ1-2, with unresolved D. Trimming removed 1 base from V and 6 bases from J, with 13 bases in between. Per germline, CDR1 SGHRS and CDR2 YFSETQ. The CDR3 totals 14 residues.

The chain combines TRBV9 with TRBJ1-5, with D tentatively TRBD1 (6 bases). The germline CDR1 and CDR2 sequences are SGDLS and YYNGEE. The CDR3 sequence is 14 residues long. Trimming removed 6 bases at V and 5 bases at J, with 15 bases between. CDR3 sequence reads: CASTRTESYQPQHF. In DNA form, the CDR3 reads TGTGCCAGCACCAGGACAGAGAGCTATCAGCCCCAGCATTTT.

The CDR3 bases are TGTGCCAGCAGGGGTTCGACTAGCGGGGGGGCCGGAGATACGCAGTATTTT. Protein product: CASRGSTSGGAGDTQYF. The chain joins TRBV12-3 or TRBV12-4 to TRBJ2-3; 14 bases map to TRBD2. The junction had 10 bases not matched to a gene; V was cut back by 6 bases and J by 5 bases. CDR3 length: 17 residues.

Turning to this clonotype: Just one base apart from a much larger clone, this may be a read error. J is TRBJ2-3 and V is TRBV15, with no clear D. With 11 bases removed from V and 4 bases from J, the gap between germline ends came to 22 bases. The CDR3 runs to 15 residues. The V gene's germline CDR1 is LNHNV and CDR2 YYDKDF (reference sequence). The CDR3 nucleotides are TGTGCCTGGAGCAGCCAGTCACTCACCGCAGATACGCAGTATTTT. Its protein is CAWSSQSLTADTQYF. Looking up the rest from reference TRBV15 and TRBJ2-3 gives the full variable domain: DAMVIQNPRYQVTQFGKPVTLSCSQTLNHNVMYWYQQKSSQAPKLLFHYYDKDFNNEADTPDNFQSRRPNTSFCFLDIRSPGLGDTAMYLCAWSSQSLTADTQYFGPGTRLTVL.